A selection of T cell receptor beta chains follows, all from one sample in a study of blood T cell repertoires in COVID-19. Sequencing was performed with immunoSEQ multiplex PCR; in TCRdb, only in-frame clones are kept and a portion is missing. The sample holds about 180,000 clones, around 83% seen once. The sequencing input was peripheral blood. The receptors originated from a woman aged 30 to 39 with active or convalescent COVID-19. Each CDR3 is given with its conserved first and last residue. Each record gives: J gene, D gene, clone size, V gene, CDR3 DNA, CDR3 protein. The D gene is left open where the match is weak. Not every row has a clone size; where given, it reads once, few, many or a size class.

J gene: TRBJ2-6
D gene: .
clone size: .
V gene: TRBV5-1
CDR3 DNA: TGCGCCAGCAGCTTGGGGACAGTCTCTGGGGCCAACGTCCTGACTTTC
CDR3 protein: CASSLGTVSGANVLTF

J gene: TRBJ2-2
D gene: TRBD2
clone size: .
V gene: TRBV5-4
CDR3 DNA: TGTGCCAGCAGCGCGGGGACTAGCGGGAGGATGTTGGGCGGGGAGCTGTTTTTT
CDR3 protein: CASSAGTSGRMLGGELFF

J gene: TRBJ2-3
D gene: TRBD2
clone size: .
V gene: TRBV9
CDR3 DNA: TGTGCCAGCAGCGTAAGAAGTCTAGCGGGGACAGATACGCAGTATTTT
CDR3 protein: CASSVRSLAGTDTQYF

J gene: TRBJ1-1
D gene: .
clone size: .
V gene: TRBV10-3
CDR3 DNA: TGTGCCATCAGTGAGGGGGCAGGGGCCTTGAACACTGAAGCTTTCTTT
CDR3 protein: CAISEGAGALNTEAFF

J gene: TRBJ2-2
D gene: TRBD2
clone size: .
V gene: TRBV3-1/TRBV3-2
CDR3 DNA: TGTGCCAGCAGCCGTTCTAGCGGGGGTTACACCGGGGAGCTGTTTTTT
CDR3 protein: CASSRSSGGYTGELFF

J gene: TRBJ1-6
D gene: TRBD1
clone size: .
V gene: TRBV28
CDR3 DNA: TGTGCCAGCAGTGTGGACAGGGGGCTTCAGAATTCACCCCTCCACTTT
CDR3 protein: CASSVDRGLQNSPLHF

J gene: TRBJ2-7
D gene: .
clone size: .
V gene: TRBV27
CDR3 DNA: TGTGCCAGCAGTAGGGGGTCCTACGAGCAGTACTTC
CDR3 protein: CASSRGSYEQYF

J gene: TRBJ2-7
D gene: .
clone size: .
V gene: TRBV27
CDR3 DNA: TGTGCCAGCAGTTTACAGGGGCGGGCCTACGAGCAGTACTTC
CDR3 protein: CASSLQGRAYEQYF

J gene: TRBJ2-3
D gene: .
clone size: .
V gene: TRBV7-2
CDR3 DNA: TGTGCCAGCAATCCCGGGCGGGGACTCAGCACAGATACGCAGTATTTT
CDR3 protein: CASNPGRGLSTDTQYF

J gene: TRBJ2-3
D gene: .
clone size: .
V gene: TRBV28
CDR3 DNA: TGTGCCAGCAGTTCCCGCGTCGCAGATACGCAGTATTTT
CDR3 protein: CASSSRVADTQYF

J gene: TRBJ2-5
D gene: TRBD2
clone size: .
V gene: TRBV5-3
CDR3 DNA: TGTGCCAGAAGCTTGGCCGGGGCACTAGCGGGAGTTGACAAAGAGACCCAGTACTTC
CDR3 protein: CARSLAGALAGVDKETQYF

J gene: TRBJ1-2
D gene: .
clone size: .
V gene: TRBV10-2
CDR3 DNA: TGCGCCAGCAGTGGGCAGCGACACCGAGCAGGGCAAGAATTCAACTATGGCTACACCTTC
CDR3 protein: CASSGQRHRAGQEFNYGYTF

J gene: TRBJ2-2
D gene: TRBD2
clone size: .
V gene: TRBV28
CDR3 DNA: TGTGCGTGTCGGACTAGCGGGAGGCACTCGAACACCGGGGAGCTGTTTTTT
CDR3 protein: CACRTSGRHSNTGELFF

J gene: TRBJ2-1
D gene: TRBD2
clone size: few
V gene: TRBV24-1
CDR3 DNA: TGTGCCACCAGTGATTTAAGGGGACTAGACGATGAGCAGTTCTTC
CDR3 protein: CATSDLRGLDDEQFF

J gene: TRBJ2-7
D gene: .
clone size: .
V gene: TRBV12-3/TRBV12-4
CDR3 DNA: TGTGCCAGCAGTTTAGCAGCACCATACGAGCAGTACTTC
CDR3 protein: CASSLAAPYEQYF

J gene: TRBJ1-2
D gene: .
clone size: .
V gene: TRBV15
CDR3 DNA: TGTGCCACCAGGCGGAGGGAGTTACATGGTGGCTACACCTTC
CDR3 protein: CATRRRELHGGYTF

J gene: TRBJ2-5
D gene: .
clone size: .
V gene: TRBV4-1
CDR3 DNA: TGCGCCAGCAGCCAGGGACGACAGGTTCAAGAGACCCAGTACTTC
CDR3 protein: CASSQGRQVQETQYF

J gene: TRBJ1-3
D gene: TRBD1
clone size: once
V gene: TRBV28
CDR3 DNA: TGTGCCAGCAGTTTATACGGGAGGGGGCGAGGAAACACCATATATTTT
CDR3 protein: CASSLYGRGRGNTIYF

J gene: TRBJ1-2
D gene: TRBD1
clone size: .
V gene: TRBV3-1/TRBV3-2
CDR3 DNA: TGTGCCAGCAGCCAGACGGGACAGGGGGCAATTAACTATGGCTACACCTTC
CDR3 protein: CASSQTGQGAINYGYTF

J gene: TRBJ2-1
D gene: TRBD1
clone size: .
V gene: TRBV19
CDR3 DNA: TGTGCCAGTAGATCCCATGGACAGGGGGTCAGGTGGAATGAGCAGTTCTTC
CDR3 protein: CASRSHGQGVRWNEQFF

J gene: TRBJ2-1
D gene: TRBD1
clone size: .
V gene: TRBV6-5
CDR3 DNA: TGTGCCAGCAGTCCGGACAGGAGCTCCTACAATGAGCAGTTCTTC
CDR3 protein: CASSPDRSSYNEQFF

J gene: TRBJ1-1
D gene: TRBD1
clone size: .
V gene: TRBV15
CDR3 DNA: TGTGCCACCAGCAGTCGCTTGTCAGGGGGTTACATCTCTGAAGCTTTCTTT
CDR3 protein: CATSSRLSGGYISEAFF

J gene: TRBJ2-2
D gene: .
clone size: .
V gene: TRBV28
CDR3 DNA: TGTGCCAGCAGTTTAAGGGAGAGGGTTCGATTTACCAACACCGGGGAGCTGTTTTTT
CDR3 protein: CASSLRERVRFTNTGELFF

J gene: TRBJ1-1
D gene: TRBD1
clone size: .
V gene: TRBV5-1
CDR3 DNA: TGCGCCAGCAGCCCATGGACAGGGCAGGTGTACACTGAAGCTTTCTTT
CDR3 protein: CASSPWTGQVYTEAFF

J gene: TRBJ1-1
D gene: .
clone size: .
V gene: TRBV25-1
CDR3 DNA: TGTGCCAGCAGTAACAGGTACTTTGAAGCTTTCTTT
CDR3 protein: CASSNRYFEAFF

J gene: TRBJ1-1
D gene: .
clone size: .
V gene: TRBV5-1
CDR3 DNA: TGCGCCAGCAGCTCAGGGGTTCGGACGGACACTGAAGCTTTCTTT
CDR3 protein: CASSSGVRTDTEAFF

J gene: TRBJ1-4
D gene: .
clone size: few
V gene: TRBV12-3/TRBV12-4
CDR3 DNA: TGTGCCAGCAACTTGGGAGTAGGAGAAAAACTGTTTTTT
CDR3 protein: CASNLGVGEKLFF

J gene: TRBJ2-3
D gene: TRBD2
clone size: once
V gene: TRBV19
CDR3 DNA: TGTGCCAGTAGTATCCTACTAGCGGGCACAGATACGCAGTATTTT
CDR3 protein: CASSILLAGTDTQYF

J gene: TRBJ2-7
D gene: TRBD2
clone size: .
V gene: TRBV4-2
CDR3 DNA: TGTGCCAGCAGCCAACTAGCGGGGGGACTCACGAGCTCCTACGAGCAGTACTTC
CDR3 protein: CASSQLAGGLTSSYEQYF

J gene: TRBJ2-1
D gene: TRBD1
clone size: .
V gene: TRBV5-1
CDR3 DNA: TGCGCCAGCAGCTTGGCCGGCGGGGACAGGGCGGGCGCCTACAATGAGCAGTTCTTC
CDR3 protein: CASSLAGGDRAGAYNEQFF

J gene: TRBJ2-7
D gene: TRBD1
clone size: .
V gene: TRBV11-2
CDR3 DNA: TGTGCCAGCGCCGAGACCGCAGGGGGCCTAAACGAGCAGTACTTC
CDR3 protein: CASAETAGGLNEQYF

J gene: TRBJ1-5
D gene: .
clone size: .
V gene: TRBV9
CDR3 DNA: TGTGCCCGCAGCGGGGGGGGCAATCAGCCCCAGCATTTT
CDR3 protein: CARSGGGNQPQHF

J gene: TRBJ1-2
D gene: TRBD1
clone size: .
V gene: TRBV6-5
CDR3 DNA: TGTGCCAGCAGGAAGCCCGGGACAGGGGGAAATGGCTACACCTTC
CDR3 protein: CASRKPGTGGNGYTF

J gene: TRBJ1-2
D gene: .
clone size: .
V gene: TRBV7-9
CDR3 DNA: TGTGCCAGCAGCGTACTATCGACCGGGGGCTATGGCTACACCTTC
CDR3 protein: CASSVLSTGGYGYTF

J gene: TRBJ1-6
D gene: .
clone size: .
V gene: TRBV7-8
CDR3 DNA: TGTGCCAGCAGCTTAGACTACAGGGTGAATGGTAATTCACCCCTCCACTTT
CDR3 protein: CASSLDYRVNGNSPLHF

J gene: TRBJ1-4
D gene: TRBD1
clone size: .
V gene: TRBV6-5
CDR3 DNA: TGTGCCAGCAGTTCCATCGGGACAGGACGGGAAAAACTGTTTTTT
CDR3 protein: CASSSIGTGREKLFF

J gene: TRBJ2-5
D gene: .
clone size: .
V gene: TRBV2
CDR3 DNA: TGTGCCAGCAATCCGGGATCCAGAGCCGAGACCCAGTACTTC
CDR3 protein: CASNPGSRAETQYF

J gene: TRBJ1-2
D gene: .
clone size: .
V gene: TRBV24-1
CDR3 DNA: TGTGCCACCAGTGATTTGCGGGGGGGCGGCTACACCTTC
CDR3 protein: CATSDLRGGGYTF

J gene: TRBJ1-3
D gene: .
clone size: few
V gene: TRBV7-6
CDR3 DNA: TGTGCCAGCAGCTTACAGGTCTCTGGAAACACCATATATTTT
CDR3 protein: CASSLQVSGNTIYF

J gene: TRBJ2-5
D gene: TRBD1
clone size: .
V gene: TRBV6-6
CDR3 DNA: TGTGCCAGCAGCCTGGGACAGAACCAAGAGACCCAGTACTTC
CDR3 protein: CASSLGQNQETQYF

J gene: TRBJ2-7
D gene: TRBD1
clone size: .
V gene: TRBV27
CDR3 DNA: TGTGCCAGCAGTTTATCCCGACAGGGGGCCTCCTACGAGCAGTACTTC
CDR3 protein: CASSLSRQGASYEQYF

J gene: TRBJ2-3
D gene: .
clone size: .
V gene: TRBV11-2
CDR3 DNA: TGTGCCAGCAGCTTAGGGGCTAGCGGCACAGATACGCAGTATTTT
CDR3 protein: CASSLGASGTDTQYF

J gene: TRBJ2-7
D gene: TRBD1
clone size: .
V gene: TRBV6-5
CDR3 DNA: TGTGCCAGCAGTTTGACAGGGGCCTCCTACGAGCAGTACTTC
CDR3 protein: CASSLTGASYEQYF

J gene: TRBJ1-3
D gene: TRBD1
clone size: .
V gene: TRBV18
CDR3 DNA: TGTGCCAGCTCACCACCGCAGGGGGTTGGAAACACCATATATTTT
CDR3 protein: CASSPPQGVGNTIYF

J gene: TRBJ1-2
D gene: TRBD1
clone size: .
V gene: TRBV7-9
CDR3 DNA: TGTGCCAGCAGCCCGTCCCGGGACAGGGTTTTCGGCGGCTACACCTTC
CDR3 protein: CASSPSRDRVFGGYTF

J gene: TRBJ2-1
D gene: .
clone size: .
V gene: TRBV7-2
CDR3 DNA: TGTGCCAGCAGCTTAGACTATTCGGGTGAGCAGTTCTTC
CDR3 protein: CASSLDYSGEQFF

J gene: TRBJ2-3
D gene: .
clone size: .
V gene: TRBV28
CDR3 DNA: TGTGCCAGCAGTTTATGGGGCAGCCTCTTTAGCACAGATACGCAGTATTTT
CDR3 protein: CASSLWGSLFSTDTQYF

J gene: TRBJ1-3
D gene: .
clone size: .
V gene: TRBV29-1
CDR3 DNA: TGCAGCGTTGCCTATGATGGAAACACCATATATTTT
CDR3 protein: CSVAYDGNTIYF

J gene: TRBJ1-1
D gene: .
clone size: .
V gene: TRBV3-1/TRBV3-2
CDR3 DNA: TGTGCCAGCAGCTCGCAGGAGGTCACTGAAGCTTTCTTT
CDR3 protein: CASSSQEVTEAFF